A selection of T cell receptor beta chains follows, all from one sample in a study of T cell responses to AZD1222 COVID-19 vaccine. Here immunoSEQ multiplex PCR was the method, and the copy in TCRdb shows in-frame clones only, minus some. The sample holds approximately 160,000 clones, about 92% seen once. The sequencing used peripheral blood, collected on day 0 of AZD1222 vaccination. The receptors stem from an adult in good health. Each CDR3 is given with its conserved first and last residue. A D gene is named only where the DNA matches it firmly. Size values are once, few and many counts, or a class for expanded clones, and some rows have none.

TRBD1	TRBJ1-2	TRBV19	-	CASSRDRAGDYGYTF	TGTGCCAGTAGCCGGGACAGGGCCGGGGACTATGGCTACACCTTC
TRBD1	TRBJ1-4	TRBV7-9	few	CASTTTEGTGEKLFF	TGTGCCAGCACCACTACTGAGGGGACAGGTGAAAAACTGTTTTTT
-	TRBJ1-3	TRBV12-5	-	CASGLVLTSWGSGNTIYF	TGTGCTAGTGGTTTGGTACTAACCAGCTGGGGGTCTGGAAACACCATATATTTT
TRBD1	TRBJ1-2	TRBV6-2/TRBV6-3	once	CASSYSTGGFGYTF	TGTGCCAGCAGTTACAGCACAGGGGGTTTTGGCTACACCTTC
TRBD1	TRBJ2-5	TRBV9	-	CASSALGQGETQYF	TGTGCCAGCAGCGCTCTGGGACAGGGAGAGACCCAGTACTTC
TRBD1	TRBJ2-5	TRBV18	-	CASSKNPPLRGETQYF	TGTGCCAGCTCCAAAAACCCCCCACTCAGGGGGGAGACCCAGTACTTC
-	TRBJ1-4	TRBV11-3	-	CASSLGGKLFF	TGTGCCAGCAGCTTAGGGGGAAAACTGTTTTTT
-	TRBJ1-4	TRBV11-2	-	CASSLAQKEKLFF	TGTGCCAGCAGCTTAGCTCAGAAGGAAAAACTGTTTTTT
TRBD1	TRBJ1-2	TRBV4-2	-	CASSQDRTGVGGYTF	TGTGCCAGCAGCCAAGATCGAACAGGGGTGGGCGGCTACACCTTC
-	TRBJ1-2	TRBV28	-	CASSFQGDNYGYTF	TGTGCCAGCAGTTTTCAGGGAGACAACTATGGCTACACCTTC
TRBD1	TRBJ1-5	TRBV19	-	CASTDRGGQPQHF	TGTGCCAGTACCGACAGGGGAGGACAGCCCCAGCATTTT
-	TRBJ1-1	TRBV18	-	CASSPGRGGSEAFF	TGTGCCAGCTCACCGGGCAGGGGCGGGTCGGAAGCTTTCTTT
-	TRBJ1-6	TRBV13	-	CASSQTGSASPLHF	TGTGCCAGCAGCCAGACAGGTTCCGCTTCACCCCTCCACTTT
TRBD1	TRBJ1-1	TRBV7-9	-	CASSLVETGHTEAFF	TGTGCCAGCAGCTTAGTCGAGACAGGGCATACTGAAGCTTTCTTT
-	TRBJ2-1	TRBV18	-	CASSPYLGRNEQFF	TGTGCCAGCTCACCATATCTAGGGAGGAATGAGCAGTTCTTC
-	TRBJ2-7	TRBV6-5	-	CASSYSGASPYEQYF	TGTGCCAGCAGTTACTCGGGGGCCTCCCCATACGAGCAGTACTTC
-	TRBJ2-3	TRBV5-1	-	CASSLITGPLESDTQYF	TGCGCCAGCAGCTTAATCACAGGGCCGCTTGAGTCAGATACGCAGTATTTT
TRBD1	TRBJ2-5	TRBV29-1	once	CSGGTGKETQYF	TGCAGCGGCGGGACAGGGAAAGAGACCCAGTACTTC
-	TRBJ2-1	TRBV18	-	CASSPPNAADSRWNEQFF	TGTGCCAGCTCACCTCCTAATGCAGCGGACAGTCGGTGGAATGAGCAGTTCTTC
TRBD1	TRBJ1-3	TRBV28	once	CASTGGQFFSGNTIYF	TGTGCCAGCACCGGGGGACAGTTTTTCTCTGGAAACACCATATATTTT
-	TRBJ1-3	TRBV11-2	-	CASSLTRGNTIYF	TGTGCCAGCAGTCTTACTCGAGGAAACACCATATATTTT
-	TRBJ1-2	TRBV19	-	CASSRAAAPNYGYTF	TGTGCCAGTAGTCGAGCGGCAGCCCCCAACTATGGCTACACCTTC
-	TRBJ1-1	TRBV4-2	-	CASSQGGGHMNTEAFF	TGTGCCAGCAGCCAAGGCGGGGGACACATGAACACTGAAGCTTTCTTT
-	TRBJ2-2	TRBV6-2/TRBV6-3	-	CASSYEGAAGELFF	TGTGCCAGCAGTTACGAGGGAGCGGCCGGGGAGCTGTTTTTT
TRBD1	TRBJ2-1	TRBV25-1	-	CASSDRTGQGVYNEQFF	TGTGCCAGCAGTGACCGAACAGGACAGGGGGTCTACAATGAGCAGTTCTTC
-	TRBJ1-4	TRBV23-1	-	CASRLLKVPNEKLFF	TGCGCCAGCAGGCTTCTTAAGGTTCCGAATGAAAAACTGTTTTTT